The rows below give T cell receptor beta chains drawn from one sample of a study of OX40 agonist ivuxolimab in advanced cancers. Clones were read by immunoSEQ multiplex PCR, and TCRdb kept only the in-frame ones, dropping some. The sample includes 70,000 or so clones, 85% to 90% seen only once; the top ten take around 0.92%. Sequencing was performed on CD4+ or CD8+ T cells sorted from blood, taken in a trial of the OX40 agonist ivuxolimab. The receptor set was obtained from an adult with an advanced solid tumor such as melanoma, head and neck, liver or kidney cancer. Each CDR3 is given with its conserved first and last residue. A D gene is named only where the DNA matches it firmly. Some rows mark clone size as missing; the rest say once, few, many or name a class of expanded clone.

d_call	v_call	clone_size	j_call	cdr3_aa	cdr3_nt
TRBD1	TRBV15	NA	TRBJ1-2	CATSGGTVNYGYTF	TGTGCCACCAGCGGAGGGACAGTCAACTATGGCTACACCTTC
TRBD1	TRBV7-2	NA	TRBJ2-3	CASSLMMGQGTDTQYF	TGTGCCAGCAGCTTGATGATGGGACAGGGCACAGATACGCAGTATTTT
TRBD1	TRBV6-1	NA	TRBJ2-1	CATGRDRVPDEQFF	TGTGCCACCGGCCGGGACAGGGTACCGGATGAGCAGTTCTTC
TRBD2	TRBV7-6	NA	TRBJ2-5	CASSPTGGVSGETQYF	TGTGCCAGCAGCCCCACCGGGGGGGTCTCGGGAGAGACCCAGTACTTC
NA	TRBV19	NA	TRBJ1-1	CASSKQLNTEAFF	TGTGCCAGTAGTAAGCAATTGAACACTGAAGCTTTCTTT
NA	TRBV19	NA	TRBJ2-7	CASSIYSEGEYEQYF	TGTGCCAGTAGTATATACAGCGAGGGGGAGTACGAGCAGTACTTC
NA	TRBV7-2	NA	TRBJ2-7	CASSLATGYPPYEQYF	TGTGCCAGCAGCTTAGCCACAGGGTACCCGCCCTACGAGCAGTACTTC
NA	TRBV5-1	few	TRBJ2-5	CASSQLRVQETQYF	TGCGCCAGCAGCCAACTGCGGGTCCAAGAGACCCAGTACTTC
NA	TRBV12-5	NA	TRBJ1-2	CASGLVLEGVVYGYTF	TGTGCTAGTGGTTTGGTACTAGAGGGGGTTGTTTATGGCTACACCTTC
NA	TRBV28	NA	TRBJ2-7	CASSSGEGREQYF	TGTGCCAGCAGTTCCGGTGAGGGACGGGAGCAGTACTTC
NA	TRBV2	NA	TRBJ1-2	CASSYGYTF	TGTGCCAGCTCCTATGGCTACACCTTC
NA	TRBV5-1	NA	TRBJ1-5	CASKPTDYSNQPQHF	TGCGCCAGCAAACCGACGGATTATAGCAATCAGCCCCAGCATTTT
NA	TRBV10-1	NA	TRBJ1-2	CASSEEADNYGYTF	TGCGCCAGCAGTGAGGAAGCAGATAACTATGGCTACACCTTC
NA	TRBV9	NA	TRBJ1-1	CASSVGDSKAFF	TGTGCCAGCAGCGTAGGGGACTCAAAAGCTTTCTTT
NA	TRBV19	NA	TRBJ1-5	CASSIGGGRNQPQHF	TGTGCCAGTAGTATAGGAGGGGGTCGCAATCAGCCCCAGCATTTT
NA	TRBV11-3	NA	TRBJ2-2	CASSAWGVATSSANTGELFF	TGTGCCAGCAGCGCTTGGGGGGTGGCTACTAGCAGTGCGAACACCGGGGAGCTGTTTTTT
TRBD1	TRBV6-5	NA	TRBJ1-2	CAAAGTDLSYGYTF	TGTGCCGCTGCGGGGACAGACCTCTCTTATGGCTACACCTTC
TRBD1	TRBV11-3	NA	TRBJ2-3	CASSHGQGRSTDTQYF	TGTGCCAGCAGCCACGGACAGGGACGGAGCACAGATACGCAGTATTTT
NA	TRBV27	NA	TRBJ2-7	CASSSPGFREQYF	TGTGCCAGCAGTTCCCCAGGGTTCAGGGAGCAGTACTTC
NA	TRBV28	NA	TRBJ2-5	CASSGPGTAVETQYF	TGTGCCAGCAGTGGTCCGGGGACCGCTGTGGAGACCCAGTACTTC
TRBD1	TRBV7-8	NA	TRBJ1-1	CASSSTGVTEAFF	TGTGCCAGCAGCTCAACAGGGGTTACTGAAGCTTTCTTT
NA	TRBV2	NA	TRBJ1-1	CASSVGPNTEAFF	TGTGCCAGCAGTGTGGGCCCGAATACTGAAGCTTTCTTT
TRBD1	TRBV19	NA	TRBJ1-2	CASSLQGANYGYTF	TGTGCCAGTAGTTTACAGGGGGCGAACTATGGCTACACCTTC
NA	TRBV7-9	NA	TRBJ1-3	CASSLARSISGNTIYF	TGTGCCAGCAGCTTAGCGCGTTCGATCTCTGGAAACACCATATATTTT
NA	TRBV10-2	NA	TRBJ1-2	CASSEPAGADYGYTF	TGCGCCAGCAGTGAACCGGCAGGGGCAGACTATGGCTACACCTTC
TRBD1	TRBV19	NA	TRBJ2-1	CASSIEGQGNNEQFF	TGTGCCAGTAGTATTGAGGGACAGGGGAACAATGAGCAGTTCTTC
NA	TRBV4-1	NA	TRBJ2-7	CASSLPWGEGEQYF	TGCGCCAGCAGCCTCCCGTGGGGCGAGGGGGAGCAGTACTTC
NA	TRBV18	NA	TRBJ1-2	CASSQQDRGNYGYTF	TGTGCCAGCTCACAACAAGACCGAGGCAACTATGGCTACACCTTC
TRBD2	TRBV11-3	few	TRBJ2-2	CASSLDRLAGVAGELFF	TGTGCCAGCAGCTTAGATCGACTAGCGGGAGTGGCCGGGGAGCTGTTTTTT
TRBD2	TRBV2	NA	TRBJ2-1	CASTRTSLSYNEQFF	TGTGCCAGCACCCGGACTAGCCTGTCCTACAATGAGCAGTTCTTC
NA	TRBV2	NA	TRBJ1-1	CASRKGSPNTEAFF	TGTGCCAGCAGAAAGGGGAGTCCGAACACTGAAGCTTTCTTT
NA	TRBV19	NA	TRBJ1-4	CASSIDRGTAGEKLFF	TGTGCCAGTAGTATAGATAGAGGGACGGCGGGGGAAAAACTGTTTTTT
NA	TRBV19	NA	TRBJ1-1	CASTRRQDLPNTEAFF	TGTGCCAGTACTCGACGACAAGACCTACCGAACACTGAAGCTTTCTTT
NA	TRBV5-1	NA	TRBJ2-1	CASSRAGSLSNNEQFF	TGCGCCAGCAGTAGGGCGGGATCGTTGAGCAACAATGAGCAGTTCTTC
NA	TRBV18	NA	TRBJ2-2	CASSPPGTRAVAGELFF	TGTGCCAGCTCACCACCGGGCACCCGGGCTGTCGCCGGGGAGCTGTTTTTT
NA	TRBV5-1	NA	TRBJ2-2	CASSLDGGGELFF	TGCGCCAGCAGCTTGGACGGGGGCGGGGAGCTGTTTTTT
NA	TRBV6-1	once	TRBJ2-3	CASNRLGTDTQYF	TGTGCCAGCAACCGACTGGGCACAGATACGCAGTATTTT
NA	TRBV28	NA	TRBJ2-4	CASSFYPHEKNIQYF	TGTGCCAGCAGTTTTTACCCCCACGAAAAAAACATTCAGTACTTC
TRBD1	TRBV6-5	NA	TRBJ2-7	CASSPRDRAFYEQYF	TGTGCCAGCAGTCCAAGGGACAGGGCATTCTACGAGCAGTACTTC
NA	TRBV28	NA	TRBJ2-7	CASSTWGDSYEQYF	TGTGCCAGCAGTACCTGGGGGGACTCCTACGAGCAGTACTTC
TRBD2	TRBV30	NA	TRBJ2-5	CAWNPGGQGRETQYF	TGTGCCTGGAACCCGGGGGGGCAGGGCCGAGAGACCCAGTACTTC
TRBD2	TRBV2	NA	TRBJ2-7	CASIPSGYYEQYF	TGTGCCAGCATTCCTAGCGGATACTACGAGCAGTACTTC
NA	TRBV9	few	TRBJ1-5	CASSPSSGREQPQHF	TGTGCCAGCAGCCCTTCGTCAGGGCGGGAACAGCCCCAGCATTTT
TRBD1	TRBV7-9	NA	TRBJ1-3	CASSLGQGSGNTIYF	TGTGCCAGCAGCTTAGGACAGGGGTCCGGAAACACCATATATTTT
TRBD1	TRBV27	NA	TRBJ2-7	CASSLTDRGHEQYF	TGTGCCAGCAGTTTAACAGACAGGGGCCACGAGCAGTACTTC
NA	TRBV19	NA	TRBJ2-5	CASSISREETQYF	TGTGCCAGTAGTATAAGCAGGGAAGAGACCCAGTACTTC
NA	TRBV12-5	NA	TRBJ2-2	CASGLGGFGELFF	TGTGCTAGTGGTTTAGGGGGGTTCGGGGAGCTGTTTTTT
NA	TRBV6-1	NA	TRBJ2-1	CASSGSSIPYNEQFF	TGTGCCAGCAGTGGGTCCAGTATTCCTTACAATGAGCAGTTCTTC
TRBD2	TRBV2	NA	TRBJ2-1	CASRAGSGRADEQFF	TGTGCCAGCAGGGCCGGAAGCGGGAGGGCCGATGAGCAGTTCTTC
TRBD1	TRBV7-9	NA	TRBJ2-1	CASSLGTGAFNEQFF	TGTGCCAGCAGCTTAGGGACAGGGGCTTTCAATGAGCAGTTCTTC
NA	TRBV14	NA	TRBJ1-6	CASSPNGNSPLHF	TGTGCCAGCAGCCCCAATGGTAATTCACCCCTCCACTTT
TRBD2	TRBV30	NA	TRBJ2-7	CAWGGAGDPYEQYF	TGTGCCTGGGGGGGAGCGGGGGACCCTTACGAGCAGTACTTC
TRBD1	TRBV30	NA	TRBJ1-2	CAWSPQGINGYTF	TGTGCCTGGAGTCCACAGGGGATAAATGGCTACACCTTC